This T cell receptor (beta chain) was retrieved from a study of healthy donors' naive CD4 and CD8 T cells. Study in general: For TCR alpha, new primers spanned all functional IMGT alpha genes. General observations from the study: Most V and J genes were reportedly biased between naive CD4+ and CD8+ cells. Positive CDR3 charge linked to CD4+ cells, negative to CD8+ cells.

Per germline, CDR1 MNHEY and CDR2 SVGEGT. The CDR3 loop spans 17 amino acids. With 5 bases removed from V and 4 bases from J, the gap between germline ends came to 21 bases. In the case of this clonotype: Its antigen is not known.

Starting from 500 ng of total RNA, TCR libraries were made with linear amplification. Original processing methods: 78,000 or so TCR alpha transcripts were sequenced from 4 to 6 healthy donors. TCRdb re-analysed the reads in MiXCR, keeping a single row per CDR3 protein. TCRdb's processing, not the authors' own work, is the source of the V and J calls. Counted here are 180,000 or so distinct CDR3 sequences, about 70% occurring once; the ten biggest clones make up 2% to 2.5%. Material: naive CD4+ and CD8+ T cells sorted from blood, pooled from several donors. V usage is TRBV6-2 or TRBV6-3 and J usage is TRBJ2-1; possible D gene TRBD2, 6 bases. The sequence was obtained from a pool of human donors in good health; the sample pools cells from several healthy donors. CDR3 bases: TGTGCCAGCAGTAAAACCCCAAGGGACTCCTGGTACAATGAGCAGTTCTTC. This sequence encodes CASSKTPRDSWYNEQFF.